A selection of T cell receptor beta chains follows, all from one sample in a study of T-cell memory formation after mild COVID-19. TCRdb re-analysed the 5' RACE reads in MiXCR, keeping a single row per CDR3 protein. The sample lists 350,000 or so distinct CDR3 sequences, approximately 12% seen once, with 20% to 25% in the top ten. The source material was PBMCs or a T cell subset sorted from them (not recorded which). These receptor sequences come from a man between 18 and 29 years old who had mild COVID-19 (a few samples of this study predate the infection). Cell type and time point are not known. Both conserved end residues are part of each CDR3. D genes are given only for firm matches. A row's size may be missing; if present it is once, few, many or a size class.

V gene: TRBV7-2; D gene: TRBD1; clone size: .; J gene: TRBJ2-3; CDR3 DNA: TGTGCCAGCAGCCTTACCTGGACAGGGTGGACAGATACGCAGTATTTT; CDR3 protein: CASSLTWTGWTDTQYF
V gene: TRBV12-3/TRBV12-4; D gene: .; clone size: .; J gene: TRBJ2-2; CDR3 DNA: TGTGCCAGTTCGACTATAGTCGGGGAGCTGTTTTTT; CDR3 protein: CASSTIVGELFF
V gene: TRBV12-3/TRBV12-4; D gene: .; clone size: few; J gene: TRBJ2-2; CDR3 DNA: TGTGCCAGCCTATCCGAGTCCGGGGAGCTGTTTTTT; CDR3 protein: CASLSESGELFF
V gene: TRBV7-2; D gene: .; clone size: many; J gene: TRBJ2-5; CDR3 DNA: TGTGCCAGCCGGAGGGGGCAAGAAGAGACCCAGTACTTC; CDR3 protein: CASRRGQEETQYF
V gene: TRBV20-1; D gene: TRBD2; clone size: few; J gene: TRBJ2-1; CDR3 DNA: TGCAGTGCTAGGTTGGGACTAGCGGGGATCGATGAGCAGTTCTTC; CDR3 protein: CSARLGLAGIDEQFF
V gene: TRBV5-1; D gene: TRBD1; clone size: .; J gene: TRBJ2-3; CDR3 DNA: TGCGCCAGCAGCTCTACAGGGGCGGACACAGATACGCAGTATTTT; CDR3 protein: CASSSTGADTDTQYF
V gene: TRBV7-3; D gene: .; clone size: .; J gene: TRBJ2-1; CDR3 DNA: TGTGCCAGCAGCTTAACGAGACTCGACAATGAGCAGTTCTTC; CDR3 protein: CASSLTRLDNEQFF
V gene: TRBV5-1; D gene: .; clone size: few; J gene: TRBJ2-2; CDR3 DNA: TGCGCCAGCAGGTACAGGACATCGAACACCGGGGAGCTGTTTTTT; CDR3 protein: CASRYRTSNTGELFF
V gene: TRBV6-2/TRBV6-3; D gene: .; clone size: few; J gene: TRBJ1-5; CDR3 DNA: TGTGCCAGCAGTTATTCAGGGAGCCAGCCCCAGCATTTT; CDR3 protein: CASSYSGSQPQHF
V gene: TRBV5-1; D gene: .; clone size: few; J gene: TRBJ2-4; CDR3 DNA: TGCGCCAGCAGCCCTGACCCCCCCACGGGCAAAAACATTCAGTACTTC; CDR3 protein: CASSPDPPTGKNIQYF
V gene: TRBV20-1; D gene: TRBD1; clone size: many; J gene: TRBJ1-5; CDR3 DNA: TGCAGTGCAAAGACAGGGGTCAATCAGCCCCAGCATTTT; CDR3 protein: CSAKTGVNQPQHF
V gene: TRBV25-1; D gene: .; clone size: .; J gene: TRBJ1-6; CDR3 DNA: TGTGCCAGCAGTGAACGGAGCTATAATTCACCCCTCCACTTT; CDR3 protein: CASSERSYNSPLHF
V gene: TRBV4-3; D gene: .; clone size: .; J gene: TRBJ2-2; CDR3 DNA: TGCGCCAGCAGCCAAGAGGGGGGATTGAACACCGGGGAGCTGTTTTTT; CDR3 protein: CASSQEGGLNTGELFF
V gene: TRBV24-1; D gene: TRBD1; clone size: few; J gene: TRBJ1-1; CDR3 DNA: TGTGCCACCAGTGAGGGGACAGGGTTGGACACTGAAGCTTTCTTT; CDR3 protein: CATSEGTGLDTEAFF
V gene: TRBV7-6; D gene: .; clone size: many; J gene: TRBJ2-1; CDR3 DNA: TGTGCCAGCAGCTTAGGGGGCAGGGTTTATGAGCAGTTCTTC; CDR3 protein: CASSLGGRVYEQFF
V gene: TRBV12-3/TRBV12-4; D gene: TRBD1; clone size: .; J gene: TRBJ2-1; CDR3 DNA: TGTGCCAGCAGATCGCAGGGGGCGGCCTGGCAGTTCTTC; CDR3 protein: CASRSQGAAWQFF
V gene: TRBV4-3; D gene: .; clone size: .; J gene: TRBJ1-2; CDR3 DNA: TGCGCCAGCAGCCCGGAGCTAGGGTCTGGCTACACCTTC; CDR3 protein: CASSPELGSGYTF
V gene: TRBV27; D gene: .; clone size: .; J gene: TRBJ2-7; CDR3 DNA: TGTGCCAGCAGTTTAGGGGCCCAGCTATTGCGCGAGCAGTACTTC; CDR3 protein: CASSLGAQLLREQYF
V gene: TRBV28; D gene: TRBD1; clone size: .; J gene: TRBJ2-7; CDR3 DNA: TGTGCCAGCCTAAACCCGGGACAGCCCTACGAGCAGTACTTC; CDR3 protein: CASLNPGQPYEQYF
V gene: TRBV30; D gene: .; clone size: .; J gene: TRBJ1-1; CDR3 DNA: TGTGCCTGGAGTTGGGGCCCGCCCGGGGAAGCTTTCTTT; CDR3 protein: CAWSWGPPGEAFF
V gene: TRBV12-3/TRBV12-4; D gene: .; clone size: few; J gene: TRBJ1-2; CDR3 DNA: TGTGCCAGCAGTTTTAGCCCGGTGGTCTATGGCTACACCTTC; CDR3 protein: CASSFSPVVYGYTF
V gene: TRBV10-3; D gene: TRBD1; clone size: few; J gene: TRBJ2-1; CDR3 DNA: TGTGCCATCAGCGGCCCCGGGACAGGGGGCGCGATTTCGTCCTACAATGAGCAGTTCTTC; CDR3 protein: CAISGPGTGGAISSYNEQFF
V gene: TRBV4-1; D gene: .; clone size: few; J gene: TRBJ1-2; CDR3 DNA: TGCGCCAGCAGCCAAGCCCCGCAGGGGATTTATGGCTACACCTTC; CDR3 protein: CASSQAPQGIYGYTF
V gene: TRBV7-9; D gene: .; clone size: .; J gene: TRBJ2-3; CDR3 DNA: TGTGCCAGCGGGCCCAGCACAGATACGCAGTATTTT; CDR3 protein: CASGPSTDTQYF
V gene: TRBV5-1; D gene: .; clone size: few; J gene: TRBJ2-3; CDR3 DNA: TGCGCCAGCAGCTTGGGCTCGGCAGGGTCCACAGATACGCAGTATTTT; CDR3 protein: CASSLGSAGSTDTQYF